Following are 32 T cell receptor beta chains from one sample sequenced in a study of Tregs in tolerant kidney transplant recipients. Assay used: immunoSEQ multiplex PCR; TCRdb lists only in-frame clones, some missing. The sample carries around 61,000 clones, about 86% recorded once. The sample consisted of CD4+ T cells from blood. All receptors derive from a human donor in good health.

V and J are TRBV27 and TRBJ2-7, with D unclear. This CDR3 spans 14 amino acids. Germline CDR1 reads MNHEY; CDR2 reads SMNVEV (reference sequence). With 5 bases removed from V and 0 bases from J, the gap between germline ends came to 11 bases. CDR3 in DNA: TGTGCCAGCAGTCCGAGGACGGTCTCCTACGAGCAGTACTTC. Amino acids: CASSPRTVSYEQYF.

This chain joins TRBV20-1 and TRBJ1-4; no reliable D call. The germline gives CDR1 DFQATT, CDR2 SNEGSKA (reference sequence). V lost 6 bases, J lost 8 bases, and 10 bases lay in between. The CDR3 runs to 11 residues. The DNA of the CDR3 is TGCAGTGCAGAAGAAATCGAAAAACTGTTTTTT. This encodes CSAEEIEKLFF.

This clone was counted between two and nine times. The same CDR3 also results from other DNA sequences found in this sample. This chain links TRBV6-1 with TRBJ2-2; D gene ambiguous. The CDR3 is made up of 12 amino acids. The V end was cut by 5 bases, the J end by 4 bases, with 5 bases between. The germline V gene has CDR1 MNHNS and CDR2 SASEGT. The CDR3 here is CASSRTTGELFF. The DNA of the CDR3 is TGTGCCAGCAGTCGAACCACCGGGGAGCTGTTTTTT.

In regard to this clone: The CDR3 does not end in the conserved phenylalanine or tryptophan, so this is likely a read error. No DNA is shown, since the ends of the CDR3 on it are uncertain; the CDR3 is the one TCRdb lists. This chain uses TRBV4-1 with TRBJ1-2. Both ends counted, the CDR3 spans 9 residues. Germline V gives CDR1 MGHRA, CDR2 YSYEKL. The CDR3 loop reads CASSQAGRS.

This chain uses TRBV5-1 with TRBJ1-2; possible D gene TRBD1, 6 bases. Trimming took 3 bases from V and 0 from J, leaving 12 bases between them. CDR1 and CDR2 (germline): SGHRS, YFSETQ. The CDR3 loop spans 15 amino acids. The CDR3 is CASSYDRRTNYGYTF. For the CDR3, the DNA is TGCGCCAGCAGCTACGACAGGAGAACTAACTATGGCTACACCTTC.

This clone was seen at least ten times. The J gene is TRBJ1-1, the V gene TRBV2; D unclear. V was shortened by 4 bases and J by 4 bases, with 10 bases between the two germline ends. Germline CDR1 and CDR2: SNHLY and FYNNEI. The CDR3 sequence is 13 residues long. The CDR3 DNA sequence: TGTGCCAGCAGTGTGTCCAGTTCCACTGAAGCTTTCTTT. Protein sequence: CASSVSSSTEAFF.

This chain connects TRBV4-2 to TRBJ2-1; the D gene is possibly TRBD1 (5 bases). Germline V gene sequence: CDR1 LGHNA, CDR2 YNFKEQ. The CDR3 contains 11 residues. Between the trimmed V and J ends, which lost 8 bases and 10 bases, there was a span of 12 bases. CDR3 nucleotide sequence: TGTGCCAGCTCCTGGGGCGTGGAGCAGTTCTTC. Amino acids: CASSWGVEQFF.

The chain combines TRBV27 with TRBJ1-5; TRBD1 aligns across 7 bases. CDR1 MNHEY and CDR2 SMNVEV come from the germline V gene (reference sequence). V lost 2 bases, J lost 0 bases, and 13 bases stayed unmatched. The CDR3 spans 19 residues. The CDR3 sequence: CASSLKSVGDSFSNQPQHF. The CDR3, as DNA: TGTGCCAGCAGTTTAAAAAGCGTTGGGGACAGTTTTAGCAATCAGCCCCAGCATTTT.

The chain is built from TRBV19 and TRBJ1-1; a weak D match, TRBD1 (5 bases). There are 14 residues in the CDR3. Germline V gene data show CDR1 as LNHDA and CDR2 as SQIVND (reference sequence). Trimming removed 7 bases from V and 5 bases from J, with 17 bases in between. The CDR3 loop reads CASTPGRVGTEAFF. The CDR3 nucleotides are TGTGCCAGTACCCCAGGCAGGGTGGGGACTGAAGCTTTCTTT.

CDR3: CASSLDRRIETQYF. The DNA of the CDR3 is TGTGCCAGCAGCTTGGACAGACGAATTGAGACCCAGTACTTC. This chain connects TRBV11-3 to TRBJ2-5, with D possibly TRBD1 on 6 matching bases. CDR1 is SGHNT and CDR2 is YENEEA in the germline V gene. Trimming shortened V by 3 bases and J by 5 bases, and 13 bases separated the two germline ends. This CDR3 comprises 14 residues. Based on the CDR3 plus reference TRBV11-3 and TRBJ2-5, the full variable domain is EAGVVQSPRYKIIEKKQPVAFWCNPISGHNTLYWYLQNLGQGPELLIRYENEEAVDDSQLPKDRFSAERLKGVDSTLKIQPAELGDSAVYLCASSLDRRIETQYFGPGTRLLVL.

The chain is built from TRBV9 and TRBJ2-3; a weak D match, TRBD1 (6 bases). Per germline, CDR1 SGDLS and CDR2 YYNGEE. Trimming left V 4 bases short and J 6 bases short, with 18 bases between. The CDR3 contains 15 residues. The CDR3 nucleotides read TGTGCCAGCAGCTCGCGCCCGGGACATCCGGATACGCAGTATTTT. Translation: CASSSRPGHPDTQYF.

The rearrangement uses TRBV5-1 and TRBJ2-5; D is possibly TRBD1 (6 bases). The CDR3 extends over 17 amino acids. Trimming pared 0 bases from V and 2 bases from J, leaving 17 bases between. CDR1 SGHRS and CDR2 YFSETQ come from the germline V gene. CDR3 sequence: CASSLERGRGAQETQYF. CDR3 DNA: TGCGCCAGCAGCTTGGAACGCGGCAGGGGCGCTCAAGAGACCCAGTACTTC.

V usage is TRBV4-1 and J usage is TRBJ1-6, with D maybe TRBD1 (5 bases). Trimming shortened V by 0 bases and J by 9 bases, and 12 bases separated the two germline ends. The germline gives CDR1 MGHRA, CDR2 YSYEKL. The CDR3 is 15 amino acids. In DNA form, the CDR3 reads TGCGCCAGCAGCCAAGAAAGGGGAGGAACTTCACCCCTCCACTTT. Translated: CASSQERGGTSPLHF.

This sequence joins TRBV12-5 and TRBJ2-1, with D perhaps matching TRBD1 or TRBD2 (5 bases each). Per germline, CDR1 LGHNT and CDR2 FRNRAP. Trimming pared 11 bases from V and 3 bases from J, leaving 17 bases between. This CDR3 has 14 residues. The CDR3 sequence is CAGQGPLYYNEQFF. The CDR3 nucleotides read TGTGCTGGCCAGGGACCTCTATACTACAATGAGCAGTTCTTC.

The J gene is TRBJ2-6, the V gene TRBV27; 7 bases match TRBD1. V lost 3 bases and J lost 2; bases outside the gene matches: 1. Germline V lookup: CDR1 MNHEY, CDR2 SMNVEV (reference sequence). This CDR3 is built from 15 residues. The CDR3 spells CASSFDRAGANVLTF. The DNA for the CDR3 is TGTGCCAGCAGTTTCGACAGGGCTGGGGCCAACGTCCTGACTTTC. The full variable domain, rest sourced from reference TRBV27 and TRBJ2-6, is EAQVTQNPRYLITVTGKKLTVTCSQNMNHEYMSWYRQDPGLGLRQIYYSMNVEVTDKGDVPEGYKVSRKEKRNFPLILESPSPNQTSLYFCASSFDRAGANVLTFGAGSRLTVL.

The chain couples TRBV28 to TRBJ1-2; D not resolved. Trimming removed 5 bases at V and 4 bases at J, with 14 bases between. Germline-derived CDR1 and CDR2 are MDHEN and SYDVKM. The CDR3 loop spans 14 amino acids. The CDR3, as DNA: TGTGCCAGCAGTCCACCCGGGCCCCGCTATGGCTACACCTTC. It is translated as CASSPPGPRYGYTF.

The chain couples TRBV30 to TRBJ2-1; 9 nucleotides align to TRBD1. The V and J ends lost 4 bases and 9 bases, in that order; junction bases with no gene match: 13. In germline, CDR1 is GTSNPN, CDR2 SVGIG (reference sequence). CDR3 size: 15 residues. This chain's CDR3 is CAWTPSPGQGTEQFF. The CDR3 DNA sequence: TGTGCCTGGACCCCCTCTCCGGGACAGGGTACTGAGCAGTTCTTC.

J is TRBJ2-1 and V is TRBV6-5, with D perhaps matching TRBD1 (6 bases). This CDR3 is 11 amino acids long. Deletions cut 6 bases from V and 8 bases from J, with 8 bases between. In germline, CDR1 is MNHEY, CDR2 SVGAGI. The CDR3 loop is CASSRGDEQFF. The CDR3 DNA follows: TGTGCCAGCAGCAGGGGCGATGAGCAGTTCTTC.

In its sample, this clone was seen once. The DNA of the CDR3 is TGTGCCAGCAGCGCCACCGGGACAGGGGGCGAGCAGTACTTC. Amino acid sequence: CASSATGTGGEQYF. V usage is TRBV9 and J usage is TRBJ2-7, with TRBD1 matching 11 bases. Per germline, CDR1 SGDLS and CDR2 YYNGEE. J gave up 6 bases and V 3 bases, and 5 bases lay outside the gene matches. The CDR3 runs 14 residues.

J is TRBJ2-7 and V is TRBV13; the D is unclear. Trimming cost V 2 bases and J 1 base, with 3 bases left between them. Germline V gene lookup returns CDR1 PRHDT and CDR2 FYEKMQ (reference sequence). The CDR3 sequence is 12 residues long. The CDR3: CASSLKSYEQYF. The CDR3 DNA reads as TGTGCCAGCAGCTTAAAGTCCTACGAGCAGTACTTC.

The chain is built from TRBV7-2 and TRBJ1-5, with D perhaps matching TRBD1 (6 bases). The V gene lost 5 bases and the J gene lost 3 bases, with 11 bases spanning the gap. The CDR3 has 14 residues. Germline values: CDR1 SGHTA, CDR2 FQGNSA. The CDR3 DNA sequence: TGTGCCAGCAGCACAGGGAATGTCAATCAGCCCCAGCATTTT. This codes for CASSTGNVNQPQHF.

The gene calls are TRBV19 and TRBJ1-1; possible D gene TRBD1, 6 bases. The CDR3 runs to 14 residues. With 8 bases removed from V and 1 base from J, the gap between germline ends came to 14 bases. Germline V gene sequence: CDR1 LNHDA, CDR2 SQIVND (reference sequence). CDR3 DNA: TGTGCCAGTTCGGACAGCTTTAAGAACACTGAAGCTTTCTTT. It specifies CASSDSFKNTEAFF.

V gene TRBV9 combines with J gene TRBJ2-7; D not resolved. The CDR3 loop spans 12 amino acids. Germline loops: CDR1 SGDLS, CDR2 YYNGEE. Trimming left V 3 bases short and J 7 bases short, with 11 bases between. In DNA, the CDR3 is TGTGCCAGCAGCGACTCCTATGGGGAGCAGTACTTC. Amino acid sequence: CASSDSYGEQYF.

The V and J genes are TRBV30 and TRBJ1-5, with D unclear. The V gene's germline CDR1 is GTSNPN and CDR2 SVGIG (reference sequence). The CDR3 has 14 amino acids. V dropped 4 bases and J dropped 0 bases, with 10 bases sitting between them. CDR3 in DNA: TGTGCCTGGAAGTCTCCGTATAGCAATCAGCCCCAGCATTTT. Its protein is CAWKSPYSNQPQHF.

V gene TRBV5-4 combines with J gene TRBJ1-1; D possibly corresponds to TRBD1 (5 bases). Trimming left V 5 bases short and J 4 bases short, with 18 bases between. The CDR3 length is 15 residues. Per the germline V gene, CDR1 is SGHNT and CDR2 is YYREEE (reference sequence). CDR3 residues: CASSSGGGRITEAFF. Written as DNA, the CDR3 is TGTGCCAGCAGTTCGGGCGGGGGGAGGATCACTGAAGCTTTCTTT.

The CDR3 region is CASSLAPEGPNQPQHF. The CDR3 DNA reads TGTGCCAGCAGCTTAGCGCCAGAGGGACCCAATCAGCCCCAGCATTTT. The gene calls are TRBV7-2 and TRBJ1-5; tentatively, D is TRBD1 (5 bases). The CDR3 runs to 16 residues. The V end was cut by 0 bases, the J end by 3 bases, with 12 bases between. Looked up from germline, CDR1 is SGHTA and CDR2 is FQGNSA.

This clone was counted at least ten times. This chain connects TRBV27 to TRBJ1-6; D is uncertain. V shed 6 bases and J shed 4 bases, with 4 bases lying between them. The CDR3 covers 12 residues. Germline CDR1 reads MNHEY; CDR2 reads SMNVEV (reference sequence). The CDR3 here is CASSPYNSPLHF. The CDR3 region has the DNA TGTGCCAGCAGCCCATATAATTCACCCCTCCACTTT.

The chain uses TRBV6-5 and TRBJ2-7; no definite D call. The germline V gene has CDR1 MNHEY and CDR2 SVGAGI. The CDR3 length is 16 residues. Between the trimmed V and J ends, which lost 0 bases and 3 bases, there was a span of 15 bases. In nucleotides, the CDR3 is TGTGCCAGCAGTTACTCGAGAGGCAAAGCACTCTACGAGCAGTACTTC. It yields the protein CASSYSRGKALYEQYF.

This clone was seen a single time. This chain uses TRBV6-6 with TRBJ2-1; D ambiguous. Trimming shortened V by 5 bases and J by 3 bases, and 17 bases separated the two germline ends. The length of the CDR3 is 16 residues. Germline lookup yields CDR1 MNHNY and CDR2 SVGAGI (reference sequence). The CDR3 DNA reads TGTGCCAGCAGTGCCATAGCCCTTGGGAACTACAATGAGCAGTTCTTC. Its translation is CASSAIALGNYNEQFF.

The chain links TRBV6-5 to TRBJ1-2; D is unclear. V gave up 0 bases and J gave up 4 bases, with 12 bases separating them. Germline V gives CDR1 MNHEY, CDR2 SVGAGI. The CDR3 has 15 amino acids. The CDR3: CASSYSGLPIYGYTF. CDR3 sequence (DNA): TGTGCCAGCAGTTACTCGGGCCTTCCTATCTATGGCTACACCTTC.

This clone was seen a few times. The chain combines TRBV9 with TRBJ2-3; D call uncertain. The ends were cut back, 5 bases at V and 2 bases at J, with 12 bases in the middle. Germline CDR1 SGDLS, CDR2 YYNGEE. The CDR3 spans 14 residues. The CDR3 DNA sequence: TGTGCCAGCAGTAAGAATTCCCACACAGATACGCAGTATTTT. Translated, it gives CASSKNSHTDTQYF.

This clone was seen a handful of times. The sample has other DNA sequences that encode this CDR3 too. This chain connects TRBV6-5 to TRBJ1-1; D is uncertain. CDR3 length: 13 residues. V was clipped by 1 base and J by 3 bases, with 6 bases between them. CDR1 is MNHEY, CDR2 SVGAGI, per germline. The CDR3 DNA is TGTGCCAGCAGTTACTTAGGTTACACTGAAGCTTTCTTT. This encodes CASSYLGYTEAFF.